The T cell receptor beta chain under discussion was sequenced for a study of regulatory T cells in long-lasting Graves disease. Time point given: persistent/refractory GD, antithyroid drugs over 5 years with positive TRAb. PBMCs were the source of the RNA used for TCR sequencing. Worth noting for this clonotype: At one of its ends the junction is not consistent with the germline gene, which may arise from a read error.

Assembly of TCR beta libraries relied on iRepertoire HTBI primers together with Arm-PCR of CDR3 regions. Using its own MiXCR run on the multiplex PCR reads, TCRdb lists one record per CDR3 protein. The sample records over 350,000 distinct CDR3 sequences, roughly 20% being singletons. The germline CDR1 and CDR2 sequences are GTSNPN and SVGIG (reference sequence). The CDR3 runs 15 residues. The source is a female donor with Graves disease. The material sequenced was peripheral blood mononuclear cells (PBMCs), taken when the disease was refractory, from a patient treated with antithyroid drugs. This chain joins TRBV30 and TRBJ2-7; maybe TRBD2 (5 bases). This CDR3 is CAWSPPRGNLRLQYF. Here the CDR3 DNA reads TGTGCTTGGAGCCCCCCAAGAGGGAACCTACGATTGCAGTACTTC.